This T cell receptor beta chain is drawn from a study of identifying expanded T cells in peripheral blood. Collection occurred without any documented infections or immune events in donors. The assay was immunoSEQ multiplex PCR, and TCRdb's table has in-frame clones only and misses some. The table lists around 130,000 clones, approximately 86% of them singletons, with roughly 7.9% in the top ten. Per the germline V gene, CDR1 is MNHNS and CDR2 is SASEGT. V lost 3 bases, J lost 7 bases, and 12 bases stayed unmatched. The CDR3 sequence is 16 residues long. The chain employs TRBV6-1 and TRBJ2-1, with 7 bases that match TRBD2. The sequenced sample consisted of blood. This TCR came from a person aged 18 to 70 in good health. The DNA of the CDR3 is TGTGCCAGCAGTGATGCGCTAGCGGCCTCTCGGAATGAGCAGTTCTTC. Its protein is CASSDALAASRNEQFF.